The sample holds one count of the clone carrying this TCR beta chain. As yet, its antigen is unknown. The sample belongs to a study of CD8 T cells in Susac syndrome. Overall study findings and caveats: The study conceded that its TCR sequencing and HLA analysis involved relatively few individuals.

Sequencing of TCR beta, carried out with a high-throughput approach, was applied to CD8+ and CD4+ T cells from the blood. It was healthy donors who served as the controls, matched for age and sex. RNA amounts of about 0.5 to 1 ug underwent reverse transcription with random hexamers. TCRdb re-analysed the immunoSEQ multiplex PCR reads in MiXCR, keeping a single row per CDR3 protein. Here the sample spans fewer than 80,000 distinct CDR3 sequences, more than 85% being singletons. CDR3 length: 16 residues. The V gene's germline CDR1 is LGHDT and CDR2 YNNKEL (reference sequence). Trimming cost V 0 bases and J 8 bases; bases outside gene matches: 8.

Sequencing was done on a sample of CD8+ T cells from PBMCs. This receptor was identified in a human donor in good health. The chain carries TRBV3-1 and TRBJ2-2; 8 bases align to TRBD2. In DNA, the CDR3 is TGTGCCAGCAGCCAAGATTCAGCGGGGGCCCCGGGGGAGCTGTTTTTT. Encoded protein: CASSQDSAGAPGELFF.